This entry is about one TCR beta chain. In germline, CDR1 is SQVTM, CDR2 ANQGSEA. The CDR3 loop spans 16 amino acids. V lost 0 bases, J lost 9 bases, and 12 bases stayed unmatched. Using immunoSEQ multiplex PCR, the repertoire was profiled, and TCRdb retains in-frame clones only, with some absent. The sample records approximately 100,000 clones, about 94% being singletons. This record belongs to a study of T cell changes during pregnancy in multiple sclerosis. Sequenced material: peripheral blood, taken before pregnancy. This sequence joins TRBV29-1 and TRBJ2-1; 9 bases map to TRBD2. The sequence derives from a female donor with multiple sclerosis, enrolled in a pregnancy study. CDR3 loop: CSVEERPTSGSSEQFF. CDR3 DNA: TGCAGCGTTGAAGAAAGGCCTACTAGCGGGTCGTCTGAGCAGTTCTTC.